The 26 T cell receptor beta chains below all came from one sample that was sequenced in a study of blood T cells in healthy people across ages. Combining a sample-barcoded 5' primer with a J-beta primer mix, a second PCR ran for 7 to 11 cycles. TCRdb re-called the 5' RACE reads through MiXCR, storing one row per CDR3 protein. The sample consists of approximately 700,000 distinct CDR3 sequences, 32% of them appearing once. Sequenced: blood. These receptors all stem from an elderly woman in good health.

The V gene is TRBV5-1, the J gene TRBJ2-1; D gene unclear. The germline V and J ends were trimmed by 4 bases and 1 base, with 15 bases remaining between them. CDR1 SGHRS and CDR2 YFSETQ come from the germline V gene. The CDR3 spans 16 residues. The CDR3 nucleotides read TGCGCCAGCAGCCCGGGTGGCGGTTTTTCCTACAATGAGCAGTTCTTC. Protein sequence: CASSPGGGFSYNEQFF.

This clonotype was seen at least ten times. V is TRBV2 and J is TRBJ2-3; D tentatively reads TRBD1 or TRBD2 (5 bases each). This CDR3 is built from 14 residues. V lost 7 bases and J 0 bases, leaving 11 bases between the germline ends. In germline, CDR1 is SNHLY, CDR2 FYNNEI. The CDR3: CASNPGTSTDTQYF. The CDR3 DNA reads as TGTGCCAGCAACCCCGGGACCAGCACAGATACGCAGTATTTT. The entire variable domain, with the rest obtained from reference TRBV2 and TRBJ2-3, is as follows: EPEVTQTPSHQVTQMGQEVILRCVPISNHLYFYWYRQILGQKVEFLVSFYNNEISEKSEIFDDQFSVERPDGSNFTLKIRSTKLEDSAMYFCASNPGTSTDTQYFGPGTRLTVL.

This clonotype has at least ten counts. The chain links TRBV20-1 to TRBJ2-3, with 8 nucleotides matching TRBD2. There are 14 residues in the CDR3. Germline-derived CDR1 and CDR2 are DFQATT and SNEGSKA (reference sequence). The V and J ends lost 4 bases and 2 bases, in that order; junction bases with no gene match: 5. The DNA for the CDR3 is TGCAGTGCTAAAGCGGGGGTCCTCACAGATACGCAGTATTTT. Translated, it gives CSAKAGVLTDTQYF.

This chain uses TRBV12-3 or TRBV12-4 with TRBJ2-2; TRBD2 aligns across 12 bases. Germline trimming cut 7 bases from V and 6 bases from J; bases unmatched to any gene: 9. The CDR3 consists of 16 residues. The CDR3 spells CASTPQGTSGPGELFF. For the CDR3, the DNA is TGTGCCAGCACCCCCCAGGGGACTAGCGGGCCCGGGGAGCTGTTTTTT.

This clonotype came up many times. V and J are TRBV5-4 and TRBJ2-1, with 13 bases identical to TRBD2. Trimming at V came to 4 bases and at J to 4 bases, leaving 8 bases not matched to a gene. The CDR3 sequence is 17 residues long. Germline CDR1 reads SGHNT; CDR2 reads YYREEE (reference sequence). In DNA form, the CDR3 reads TGTGCCAGCAGCCGAGGGACTAGCGGGGCCATTTACAATGAGCAGTTCTTC. The encoded protein is CASSRGTSGAIYNEQFF. The full variable domain, in which reference TRBV5-4 and TRBJ2-1 provide the parts outside the CDR3, is ETGVTQSPTHLIKTRGQQVTLRCSSQSGHNTVSWYQQALGQGPQFIFQYYREEENGRGNFPPRFSGLQFPNYSSELNVNALELDDSALYLCASSRGTSGAIYNEQFFGPGTRLTVL.

Points on this clonotype: A much larger clone lies one base from this, so it may be a read error. The V call is TRBV27, the J call TRBJ2-5; TRBD2 might be the D (5 bases). The closer fit of TRBJ2-7 to the DNA end suggests the J call may be wrong. Per the germline V gene, CDR1 is MNHEY and CDR2 is SMNVEV (reference sequence). This CDR3 is 13 amino acids long. The CDR3, as DNA: TGTGCCAGCAGTTTGGGTCCGGGAAACGAGCAGTACGTC. Its protein product is CASSLGPGNEQYV.

The sample holds many counts of this clonotype. The CDR3 coding sequence is TGTGCCAGCAGTCCATGGGACGCCACCTATGGCTACACCTTC. It codes for CASSPWDATYGYTF. The chain uses TRBV27 and TRBJ1-2; TRBD1 is a possible D gene (5 bases). Trimming removed 5 bases from V and 4 bases from J, with 14 bases in between. Germline assignment: CDR1 MNHEY and CDR2 SMNVEV (reference sequence). The CDR3 is 14 amino acids.

This clonotype showed up many times. This rearrangement joins TRBV4-1 to TRBJ2-1; D possibly matches TRBD1 or TRBD2 (5 bases each). Germline V lookup: CDR1 MGHRA, CDR2 YSYEKL. The CDR3 contains 15 residues. Between the trimmed V and J ends, which lost 6 bases and 7 bases, there was a span of 19 bases. In nucleotides, the CDR3 is TGCGCCAGCAGTTTCAGTTCAGGGCGGAGGAATGAGCAGTTCTTC. Encoded protein: CASSFSSGRRNEQFF.

V and J are TRBV6-1 and TRBJ1-1; no clear D. This CDR3 has 15 amino acids. The V end was cut by 1 base, the J end by 3 bases, with 12 bases between. Germline values: CDR1 MNHNS, CDR2 SASEGT. This CDR3 reads CASSEGGFMDTEAFF. DNA of the CDR3: TGTGCCAGCAGTGAAGGCGGCTTCATGGACACTGAAGCTTTCTTT.

V usage is TRBV25-1 and J usage is TRBJ1-2; a weak D match, TRBD1 (6 bases). The CDR3 sequence is 12 residues long. The V gene's germline CDR1 is MGHDK and CDR2 SYGVNS. The V end lost 4 bases, the J end lost 8 bases, and 11 bases lay between the germline ends. In DNA form, the CDR3 reads TGTGCCAGCAGTGGTCCAGGGGAGGGCTACACCTTC. It codes for CASSGPGEGYTF.

In its sample, this clonotype was seen many times. This chain links TRBV5-1 with TRBJ2-5; 7 bases match TRBD2. Unmatched junction bases numbered 8, after V lost 5 bases and J lost 1 base. CDR1 is SGHRS, CDR2 YFSETQ, per germline. The CDR3 runs to 15 residues. The CDR3 reads CASRAGGGTQETQYF. The CDR3 bases are TGCGCCAGCAGGGCTGGGGGGGGAACCCAAGAGACCCAGTACTTC.

On this clonotype itself: A much bigger clone sits one base away, suggesting this may be a read error. The rearrangement links TRBV7-2 to TRBJ2-1; the D gene is possibly TRBD2 (5 bases). The J call is uncertain, as TRBJ2-7 better fits the DNA end. CDR3 length: 15 residues. From germline, CDR1 is SGHTA and CDR2 FQGNSA. The CDR3 region has the DNA TGTGCCAGCAGCTTATTTAGTTCAGACTACAATGAGCAGTACTTC. Translated: CASSLFSSDYNEQYF.

The table lists this clonotype with a few counts. CDR3 sequence (DNA): TGTGCTAGTGGTTTGGTATTAGGTGAGCAGTTCTTC. As protein: CASGLVLGEQFF. The V gene is TRBV12-5, the J gene TRBJ2-1; D unresolved. Germline CDR1 and CDR2: LGHNT and FRNRAP. This CDR3 region has 12 residues. The ends were cut back, 0 bases at V and 9 bases at J, with 6 bases in the middle.

V gene TRBV5-5 combines with J gene TRBJ1-4; 12 bases map to TRBD1. Trimming removed 4 bases from V and 0 bases from J; junction bases left unmatched: 7. Per germline, CDR1 SGHKS and CDR2 YYEKEE (reference sequence). This CDR3 comprises 18 residues. The CDR3 reads CASSVGQGAFATNEKLFF. The CDR3 DNA reads TGTGCCAGCAGCGTGGGACAGGGGGCCTTTGCAACTAATGAAAAACTGTTTTTT.

There are many counts of this clonotype. This sequence joins TRBV29-1 and TRBJ2-1; perhaps TRBD1 as D (6 bases). Trimming took 3 bases from V and 6 from J, leaving 12 bases between them. This CDR3 comprises 13 residues. Germline V gene data show CDR1 as SQVTM and CDR2 as ANQGSEA. The CDR3 loop reads CSVDSQGSNEQFF. The CDR3 DNA follows: TGCAGCGTTGATAGCCAGGGGAGCAATGAGCAGTTCTTC.

A word on this clonotype: A much bigger clone sits one base away, suggesting this may be a read error. This chain joins TRBV15 and TRBJ2-5; a possible D gene is TRBD2 (5 bases). The J call is uncertain, as TRBJ2-7 better fits the DNA end. The CDR3 is 15 residues long. The germline CDR1 and CDR2 sequences are LNHNV and YYDKDF (reference sequence). CDR3 protein: CATSRETGIPYEQYF. CDR3 nucleotide sequence: TGTGCCACCAGCAGGGAAACCGGGATACCGTACGAGCAGTACTTC.

This clonotype was observed a handful of times. The chain has TRBV6-6 and TRBJ2-7, with 9 bases aligning to TRBD2. Trimming removed 2 bases from V and 0 bases from J; junction bases left unmatched: 8. Germline loops: CDR1 MNHNY, CDR2 SVGAGI (reference sequence). CDR3 length: 17 residues. In nucleotides, the CDR3 is TGTGCCAGCAGTTACCCCCTTAGCGGGAGCCCCTCCTACGAGCAGTACTTC. Protein: CASSYPLSGSPSYEQYF.

The gene calls are TRBV7-9 and TRBJ1-2; D remains ambiguous. The CDR3 sequence is 16 residues long. V lost 0 bases and J 7 bases, leaving 18 bases between the germline ends. Germline CDR1 and CDR2: SEHNR and FQNEAQ (reference sequence). CDR3 amino acids: CASSLAEVASPRGYTF. In DNA, the CDR3 is TGTGCCAGCAGCTTAGCGGAGGTCGCGAGTCCCCGTGGCTACACCTTC. The entire variable domain, with the rest obtained from reference TRBV7-9 and TRBJ1-2, is as follows: DTGVSQNPRHKITKRGQNVTFRCDPISEHNRLYWYRQTLGQGPEFLTYFQNEAQLEKSRLLSDRFSAERPKGSFSTLEIQRTEQGDSAMYLCASSLAEVASPRGYTFGSGTRLTVV.

This clonotype was found many times. This chain links TRBV5-1 with TRBJ2-5; TRBD2 agrees at 8 bases. CDR3 length: 16 amino acids. J was trimmed by 11 bases and V by 0 bases; bases with no gene match: 15. Per germline, CDR1 SGHRS and CDR2 YFSETQ. CDR3 residues: CASSLEGLGNRGEQYF. CDR3 nucleotides: TGCGCCAGCAGCTTGGAGGGACTAGGGAATCGCGGAGAGCAGTACTTC.

This clonotype has just a few counts. The chain employs TRBV18 and TRBJ2-5; possibly TRBD1 for D (6 bases). Trimming pared 1 base from V and 4 bases from J, leaving 7 bases between. Germline values: CDR1 KGHSH, CDR2 LQKENI. The CDR3 has 13 residues. Here the CDR3 reads CASSPQQGETQYF. Here the CDR3 DNA reads TGTGCCAGCTCACCACAACAGGGAGAGACCCAGTACTTC.

This clonotype has a handful of counts. V gene TRBV27 combines with J gene TRBJ1-2, with D hard to call. The CDR3 consists of 12 residues. Per the germline V gene, CDR1 is MNHEY and CDR2 is SMNVEV (reference sequence). The ends were cut back, 5 bases at V and 4 bases at J, with 8 bases in the middle. CDR3 DNA: TGTGCCAGCAGTGCCTCGGGCTATGGCTACACCTTC. Translated: CASSASGYGYTF.

The sample holds many counts of this clonotype. J is TRBJ2-7 and V is TRBV20-1; 7 bases align to TRBD2. Germline values: CDR1 DFQATT, CDR2 SNEGSKA (reference sequence). This CDR3 region has 14 residues. V shed 4 bases, J shed 6 bases, and the junction held 12 bases outside the gene matches. This CDR3 is CSATGLLREGEQYF. CDR3 sequence (DNA): TGCAGTGCTACCGGACTCCTAAGGGAGGGCGAGCAGTACTTC.

There are many counts of this clonotype. The chain links TRBV4-3 to TRBJ1-2; D gene unclear. The germline V gene encodes CDR1 LGHNA and CDR2 YSLEER. The CDR3 contains 12 residues. Trimming removed 2 bases from V and 6 bases from J, with 7 bases in between. The CDR3 bases are TGCGCCAGCAGCCAAAGCTACCATGGCTACACCTTC. It is translated as CASSQSYHGYTF.

This clonotype was observed at least ten times. The genes are TRBV20-1 and TRBJ2-1; weak D call: TRBD1 (6 bases). Deletions cut 0 bases from V and 0 bases from J, with 12 bases between. The CDR3 is 16 amino acids. Germline assignment: CDR1 DFQATT and CDR2 SNEGSKA (reference sequence). The CDR3 sequence: CSARDIGQSSYNEQFF. The CDR3 nucleotides read TGCAGTGCTAGAGATATAGGACAGAGCTCCTACAATGAGCAGTTCTTC.

This clonotype has a count of ten or more. The V gene is TRBV20-1, the J gene TRBJ2-1; 7 bases align to TRBD1. The J segment lost 6 bases and the V segment lost 6 bases, leaving 5 bases of the junction unmatched. The length of the CDR3 is 12 residues. Germline V gene lookup returns CDR1 DFQATT and CDR2 SNEGSKA (reference sequence). This CDR3 is CSADRVGNEQFF. The CDR3 bases are TGCAGTGCAGACAGGGTCGGCAATGAGCAGTTCTTC.

This clonotype was picked up many times. The chain joins TRBV20-1 to TRBJ2-1; TRBD2 aligns across 8 bases. The CDR3 spans 16 residues. CDR1 is DFQATT, CDR2 SNEGSKA, per germline (reference sequence). The CDR3 sequence: CSVLKFQAGVYNEQFF. The CDR3 nucleotides read TGCAGCGTGCTTAAGTTTCAAGCGGGGGTGTACAATGAGCAGTTCTTC.